Sequencing of this TCR beta chain was carried out in a study of regulatory T cells in long-lasting Graves disease (dated by TCRdb to about 2021). With respect to the entire study: In the newly diagnosed Graves' disease group, patients had been taking antithyroid drugs for less than 3 months. This study used TCR sequencing and RNA sequencing of peripheral blood to compare persistent Graves' disease patients against newly diagnosed Graves' disease patients. The study was registered as a clinical trial and conducted in China. TCR sequencing covered approximately 13 persistent and approximately 20 newly diagnosed Graves' disease patients, 33 samples in total. Results and caveats for the whole study, not just this receptor: Compared with newly diagnosed patients, patients with persistent Graves' disease had lower TCR Shannon entropy and fewer highly expanded clones, which suggests clonal expansion. Sequencing and analysis were limited to the TCR beta chain. Only peripheral blood was studied, because thyroid tissue, the primary lesion, was inaccessible. Preferential use of TRBV28, TRBJ1-2 and TRBJ2-5 was observed in persistent disease, whereas TRBV20-1 and TRBJ2-1 were favored in newly diagnosed disease. The authors acknowledged the small sample size as a limitation that may reduce accuracy. Persistent patients shared more public clonotypes among themselves (more than 2,500) than newly diagnosed patients did (roughly 920).

On this clonotype itself: Its antigen is not yet known. Base qualities are missing; no much larger clone stands one base away.

V loses 4 bases, J loses 3 bases, and the germline ends lie 10 bases apart. As encoded in the germline V gene (reference sequence), CDR1 is MNHEY while CDR2 is SMNVEV. The CDR3 contains 14 residues, cysteine and phenylalanine counted. The CDR3 DNA has 42 bases and is translated from base 1. The meaning of the sample's time point label: newly diagnosed GD, antithyroid drugs for less than 3 months. RNA was extracted from PBMCs in TRIzol for both TCR sequencing and RNA sequencing. Graves' disease was diagnosed according to American Thyroid Association guidelines. Recruitment of patients was carried out at an endocrinology department in Xi'an, China. Each patient gave around 9 milliliters of peripheral blood, collected in an EDTA anticoagulant tube. Ficoll Paque Plus density gradient separation was used to isolate PBMCs, and no further T cell sorting was performed. An Agilent 2100 Bioanalyzer and agarose gel were used to check RNA quality, while a NanoDrop 2000 measured RNA concentration.

Library generation was performed with multiplex PCR. Sequencer: Illumina HiSeq 4000. iRepertoire HTBI primers and Arm-PCR amplification of CDR3 regions were used to construct TCR beta libraries. Before sequencing, the PCR products underwent gel purification. For the original study's pipeline: A total of 62 TRBV and about 13 TRBJ segments were identified across samples and were used for gene usage analysis of CDR3 amino acid clonotypes. COPE and FqMerger were used to merge filtered high-quality paired reads into contigs. BLAST was used to align contigs to IMGT TRBV, TRBD and TRBJ reference genes, with CDR3 defined following IMGT. Clonotypes above 0.1% frequency were classified as highly expanded clones. Repertoire diversity was measured by Shannon entropy, and V-J evenness by the Gini coefficient. A clonotype was considered public if more than one individual shared it. In-frame beta chains were kept once TCRdb had trimmed the public reads at Q25 with fastp and called clones with MiXCR. For every CDR3 protein sequence, its rows merge into one entry that carries the most common genes and DNA. TCRdb, not the original authors, processed these V and J calls. In all, the sample holds roughly 610,000 distinct CDR3 sequences, and approximately 16% of those were seen once. Of the sample, about 12% falls within the top ten clones.

This sample was also put to use in a study of T cells in Graves' hyperthyroidism and ophthalmopathy. From that second study: Graves' hyperthyroidism was defined as stable when no progression to ophthalmopathy occurred over 18 months of follow-up. The hyperthyroidism patients were between 18 and 65 years old and newly diagnosed, with a disease duration of less than 2 months. Patients with uncontrolled infections, other autoimmune diseases, pregnancy or lactation were excluded. Diagnoses were based on clinical symptoms, serum thyroxine and TRAb, thyroid ultrasound and orbital computed tomography. The first round of RT-PCR for the TCR CDR3 was performed with the HTBI primer set and the Qiagen OneStep RT-PCR kit. Most expanded thyroid clonotypes (frequency above 0.001) were also found in blood, which suggests that blood repertoires may mirror thyroid immune responses. A 13 V-J signature model separated ophthalmopathy from stable hyperthyroidism, with around 91% sensitivity and just under 84% specificity in cross-validation and 80%/75% in testing. In validation, the model predicted progression to ophthalmopathy with approximately 70% sensitivity and 72% to 85% specificity, a median of 6.5 months before onset. A discovery cohort of approximately 100 patients, fewer than 50 with Graves' ophthalmopathy and approximately 57 with stable Graves' hyperthyroidism, was used to find distinguishing TCR V-J signatures. Prospective prediction of ophthalmopathy was tested in an independent validation cohort consisting of 18 to 20 hyperthyroidism patients and more than 15 patients who later progressed to ophthalmopathy. The approximately 100 discovery patients were divided at random into training and test sets in a 7:3 ratio. Thyroid tissue and blood T-cell repertoires from roughly 6 Graves' hyperthyroidism patients were also compared in the study. After sampling, hyperthyroidism patients received methimazole starting at 30 mg daily, and ophthalmopathy patients received high-dose intravenous methylprednisolone. The libraries were constructed in a second round of multiplex PCR and then size-selected and purified. Sequencing of the libraries was done on an Illumina HiSeq2000 using paired-end 100 bp reads. SOAPnuke was used to process the raw data, throwing out any read that contained adapters or uncalled bases, had a mean Phred below 15, or lacked an exact constant-primer or identifier match. High-quality paired reads were merged using COPE v1.2.5, and each unique nucleotide sequence was defined as a clonotype. MiTCR v1.1 was used to align clonotypes to the IMGT TRBV, TRBD and TRBJ reference segments. The analysis included only V-J combinations with a frequency above 0.0001, which together covered over 98% of the repertoires. A TCS score was defined as the ratio of F50 (clonal expansion) to E x V (chaos), with BLOSUM62-based TCRdist applied between CDR3 peptides within each V-J. Welch's t-statistics and random forest reduced just over 500 V-J features to 13, which were used in a naive Bayes classifier (R e1071). Sample size was not statistically predetermined, and investigators were not blinded to group allocation. The paper describes TCR Vbeta CDR3 sequencing of about 140 peripheral blood samples, made up of about 41 ophthalmopathy patients, 70 to 75 hyperthyroidism patients and 17 progressor patients.

The chain uses TRBV27 and TRBJ1-5; the D segment could be TRBD1, given 5 matching bases. This clonotype originated in a man aged 18 to 30 with Graves disease. Donor details come from another sample of the same person, matched by shared clones. The sample in question was peripheral blood mononuclear cells (PBMCs), obtained at new diagnosis, from a patient treated with antithyroid drugs. CDR3 protein: CASSSGWDNQPQHF. The sequenced DNA is TGTGCCAGCAGTTCAGGGTGGGACAATCAGCCCCAGCATTTT.